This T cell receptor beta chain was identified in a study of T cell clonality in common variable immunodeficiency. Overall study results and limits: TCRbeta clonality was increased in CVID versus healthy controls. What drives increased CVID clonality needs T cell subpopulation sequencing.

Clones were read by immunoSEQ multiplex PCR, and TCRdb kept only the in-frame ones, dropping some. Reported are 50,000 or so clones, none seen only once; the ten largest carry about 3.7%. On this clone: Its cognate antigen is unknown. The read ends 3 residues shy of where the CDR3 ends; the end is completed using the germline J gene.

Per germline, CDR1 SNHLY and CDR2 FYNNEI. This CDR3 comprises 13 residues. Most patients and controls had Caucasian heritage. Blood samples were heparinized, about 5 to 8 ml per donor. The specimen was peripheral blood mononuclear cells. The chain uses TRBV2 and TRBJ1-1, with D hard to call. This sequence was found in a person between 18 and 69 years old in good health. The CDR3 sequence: CASSEGGERRAFF. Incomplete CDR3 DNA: TGTGCCAGCAGTGAAGGCGGTGAGCGGCGA.